This note documents a single TCR beta chain sequence. Its antigen remains unidentified. This specimen comes from a study of T cell responses to AZD1222 COVID-19 vaccine. Study outcomes and limitations: When two AZD1222 doses had been given, Spike-specific TCR breadth and depth rose. The number of AZD1222 recipients seropositive at baseline was only 6 or 7. A mostly white British donor set with more females was recruited, and clonal diversity was possibly underestimated.

This table comes from immunoSEQ multiplex PCR, and its TCRdb copy is limited to in-frame clones, with some not included. The data contain around 150,000 clones, over 85% of them seen just once; the ten biggest clones take up approximately 6.8%. The ends were cut back, 5 bases at V and 4 bases at J, with 11 bases in the middle. The CDR3 has 13 amino acids. Looked up from germline, CDR1 is ENHRY and CDR2 is SYGVKD. Sequenced material: peripheral blood, taken 28 days after the second AZD1222 dose. This chain connects TRBV10-3 to TRBJ1-2, with D tentatively TRBD1 (6 bases). The sequence came from an adult who received the AZD1222 COVID-19 vaccine. In nucleotides, the CDR3 is TGTGCCATCAGTTCACAGGGTTTCTATGGCTACACCTTC. Encoded protein: CAISSQGFYGYTF.